The 5 T cell receptor beta chains below all came from one sample that was sequenced in a study of blood T cells in healthy people across ages. For the second PCR, which ran for about 6 to 11 cycles, a sample-barcoded 5' primer and a J-beta primer mix were used. A single record per CDR3 protein comes from TCRdb applying MiXCR to the 5' RACE reads. The top ten hold roughly 6.3% of the sample, which has about 1.4 million distinct CDR3 sequences, around 59% seen once. The sequenced material came from blood. Source of these receptors: a man aged 18-30 years in good health.

Only a few counts were recorded for this clonotype. The J gene is TRBJ2-7, the V gene TRBV7-6; no firm D call. CDR1 SGHVS and CDR2 FNYEAQ come from the germline V gene. V shed 0 bases and J shed 5 bases, with 5 bases lying between them. This CDR3 has 12 amino acids. The CDR3 loop reads CASSLAYNEQYF. CDR3 nucleotide sequence: TGTGCCAGCAGCTTAGCGTACAACGAGCAGTACTTC.

CDR3 DNA sequence: TGTGCCAGCAGCGTCGGAAGTGGGTTGGAGCTGTTTTTT. Its translation: CASSVGSGLELFF. The chain has TRBV9 and TRBJ2-2; D not certain. The CDR3 is made up of 13 amino acids. With 2 bases removed from V and 10 bases from J, the gap between germline ends came to 12 bases. The germline V gene encodes CDR1 SGDLS and CDR2 YYNGEE.

V and J are TRBV29-1 and TRBJ1-2, with a possible D match to TRBD1 (6 bases). Germline values: CDR1 SQVTM, CDR2 ANQGSEA. There are 14 residues in the CDR3. V lost 3 bases and J lost 2, with 13 bases in between. CDR3 in amino acids: CSVDGRTANYGYTF. The CDR3 DNA is TGCAGCGTTGACGGAAGGACAGCCAACTATGGCTACACCTTC.

The V call is TRBV29-1, the J call TRBJ1-2; D is ambiguous. The CDR3 length is 8 residues. With 6 bases removed from V and 10 bases from J, the gap between germline ends came to 6 bases. Germline CDR1 and CDR2: SQVTM and ANQGSEA. This CDR3 reads CSVEPYTF. CDR3 sequence (DNA): TGCAGCGTCGAACCCTACACCTTC.

This clonotype was counted only a few times. This chain joins TRBV4-1 and TRBJ1-2; 8 bases match TRBD1. This CDR3 region has 16 residues. Germline assignment: CDR1 MGHRA and CDR2 YSYEKL. J was trimmed by 4 bases and V by 2 bases; bases with no gene match: 9. The CDR3 spells CASSQPGQGASYGYTF. The CDR3 DNA reads TGCGCCAGCAGCCAACCCGGACAGGGAGCTAGCTATGGCTACACCTTC.